This entry features one T cell receptor (beta chain) sequence. Its target is unknown. The CDR3 is 13 residues long. V lost 3 bases and J 9 bases, leaving 12 bases between the germline ends. Germline lookup yields CDR1 MRHNA and CDR2 SNTAGT. The data were obtained in a study of cytomegalovirus exposure and HLA in healthy donors. Study results and caveats: The study put around 180 TCR beta chains on its list as cytomegalovirus-associated. Accurate prediction of most subjects' HLA-A and HLA-B alleles from TCR beta sequences was reported.

PCR primers comprised 60 Vbeta and 13 Jbeta primers. Libraries were prepared by immunoSEQ multiplex PCR; TCRdb keeps only in-frame clonotypes and omits some of them. This table lists some 160,000 clones. V usage is TRBV6-4 and J usage is TRBJ1-5; tentatively, D is TRBD1 (5 bases). Sequenced input: PBMCs. This TCR was sampled from a man aged 25-45 years in good health and CMV-seronegative. CDR3 residues: CASSEQAQTPQHF. The CDR3 DNA reads TGTGCCAGCAGTGAACAGGCCCAGACGCCCCAGCATTTT.